This T cell receptor (beta chain) stems from a study of CD8+ T cells in alopecia areata. Investigators isolated RNA and reverse transcribed it into cDNA to act as the sequencing template. The method was immunoSEQ multiplex PCR; TCRdb's version includes in-frame clones alone and lacks a portion of them. Here the sample spans about 64,000 clones, 44% being singletons. Researchers picked out CD4+ and CD8+ T cells from PBMCs by sorting. The CDR3 totals 15 residues. In germline, CDR1 is SGHNT, CDR2 YYREEE (reference sequence). A remark on this clone: What it recognizes is unknown. A read error may produce the germline difference seen at one junction end.

The study's findings and limits: Possibly as an HLA-related effect, TCR sharing across patients appeared less clear than in mice. An increase in clonality over normal scalp was evident in lesional scalp, especially alopecia totalis/universalis.

Sequenced sample: NKG2D-low CD8+ T cells sorted from blood. The sequence was obtained from a human donor with alopecia areata. The rearrangement joins TRBV5-4 to TRBJ2-2; D tentatively reads TRBD1 or TRBD2 (5 bases each). CDR3 in amino acids: CASSQDIGDAGELFF. The CDR3 DNA is TGCGCCAGCAGCCAAGATATAGGGGACGCCGGGGAGCTGTTTTTT.